A selection of T cell receptor beta chains follows, all from one sample in a study of T cell responses to AZD1222 COVID-19 vaccine. Profiled with immunoSEQ multiplex PCR; TCRdb holds only in-frame clones, not every one. The data hold more than 55,000 clones, with around 80% observed a single time. Sequenced here: peripheral blood, sampled 28 days after the second AZD1222 dose. The receptor source for this set is an adult who received the AZD1222 COVID-19 vaccine. The CDR3 runs from the conserved cysteine through the conserved F or W. D genes are given only for firm matches. Size is omitted from some rows. Given values are once, few, many or a class for expanded clones.

clone_size	j_call	d_call	v_call	cdr3_nt	cdr3_aa
.	TRBJ1-1	.	TRBV5-6	TGTGCCAGCACCCGACAGTTTAGGGACACTGAAGCTTTCTTT	CASTRQFRDTEAFF
few	TRBJ1-3	.	TRBV28	TGTGCCAGCAGTAAGCCGGGGCATCGCTCTGGAAACACCATATATTTT	CASSKPGHRSGNTIYF
.	TRBJ1-2	TRBD1	TRBV2	TGTGCCAGCAGTGAAGCAACAGGGGTAGGCTACACCTTC	CASSEATGVGYTF
once	TRBJ2-5	TRBD1	TRBV28	TGTGCCAGCCTAGGGGGCGGACAAGAGACCCAGTACTTC	CASLGGGQETQYF
.	TRBJ1-2	.	TRBV3-1/TRBV3-2	TGTGCCAGCAGCCACCTGGAGGGGTATGGCTACACCTTC	CASSHLEGYGYTF
.	TRBJ1-6	.	TRBV4-1	TGCGCCAGCAGCCAAGCTCATCGGCCCGGCGCACCCCTCCACTTT	CASSQAHRPGAPLHF
.	TRBJ2-7	.	TRBV4-2	TGTGCCAGCAGCCCATCCGTTACCCACCAAAGCTCCTACGAGCAGTACTTC	CASSPSVTHQSSYEQYF
.	TRBJ2-3	.	TRBV6-2/TRBV6-3	TGTGCCAGCAGTCTATTCACAGATACGCAGTATTTT	CASSLFTDTQYF
few	TRBJ1-4	TRBD1	TRBV5-5	TGTGCCAGCAGCTTGGCGGGACAGGCAGACAAGGAAAAACTGTTTTTT	CASSLAGQADKEKLFF
.	TRBJ1-2	.	TRBV6-2/TRBV6-3	TGTGCCAGCAGTTATGGGGTATGGGGCTACACCTTC	CASSYGVWGYTF